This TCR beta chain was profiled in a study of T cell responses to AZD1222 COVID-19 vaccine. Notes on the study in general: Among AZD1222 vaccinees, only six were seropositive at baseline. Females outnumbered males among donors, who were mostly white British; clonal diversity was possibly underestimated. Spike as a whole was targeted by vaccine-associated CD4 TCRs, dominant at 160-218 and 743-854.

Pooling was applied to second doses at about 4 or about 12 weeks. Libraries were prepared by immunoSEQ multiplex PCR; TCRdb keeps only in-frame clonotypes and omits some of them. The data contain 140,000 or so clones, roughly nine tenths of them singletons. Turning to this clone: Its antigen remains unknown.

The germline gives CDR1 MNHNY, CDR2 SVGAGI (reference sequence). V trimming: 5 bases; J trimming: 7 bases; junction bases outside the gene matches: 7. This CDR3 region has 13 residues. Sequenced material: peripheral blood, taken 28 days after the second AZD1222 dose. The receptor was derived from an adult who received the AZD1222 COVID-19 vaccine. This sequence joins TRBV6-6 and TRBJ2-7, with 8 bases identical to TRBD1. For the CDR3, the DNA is TGTGCCAGCAGTGCCGGGACAGGAGGTGAGCAGTACTTC. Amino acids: CASSAGTGGEQYF.